The rows below give T cell receptor beta chains drawn from one sample of a study of blood T cell repertoires in COVID-19. Sequencing was performed with immunoSEQ multiplex PCR; in TCRdb, only in-frame clones are kept and a portion is missing. The sample records a few hundred thousand clones, 70% to 90% being singletons. The sequenced sample consisted of peripheral blood. The receptors here all came from a woman in her 70s with acute or convalescent COVID-19. The CDR3 runs from the conserved cysteine through the conserved F or W. Where a row states a size, it is once, few, many or the class of an expanded clone; other rows omit it.

-	TRBV27	CASSYLTEAFF
-	TRBV6-5	CASSDGDSQPQHF
few	TRBV11-2	CASSLGRLKNSPLHF
few	TRBV2	CASRNLTGNQPQHF
-	TRBV2	CASSGASPPNYGYTF
-	TRBV4-1	CASSQEEWIYGYTF
once	TRBV7-9	CASSRDTGELFF
-	TRBV6-5	CASSYRGGSYEQYF
-	TRBV7-2	CASSLQTTTDTQYF
-	TRBV5-1	CASSLDSPNTDTQYF
-	TRBV29-1	CSVLGGQGNTEAFF
-	TRBV3-1/TRBV3-2	CASSQIAGGGEAFF
-	TRBV19	CASSTRTGTSGTGYNEQFF
-	TRBV10-3	CAISESGGSNQPQHF
-	TRBV4-2	CASSQDGGTNYGYTF
-	TRBV6-5	CASSYSAGGYGYTF
-	TRBV6-5	CASGGADQETQYF
-	TRBV5-4	CASSPRWTGVNTEAFF
-	TRBV11-3	CASSLNSGGRTDTQYF
-	TRBV20-1	CSASSGNQPQHF
-	TRBV11-2	CASSWNRGRNGEAFF
-	TRBV9	CASSAGQEADTQYF
-	TRBV4-1	CASSQDPTGAGGQPQHF
-	TRBV7-3	CASSLGNRVGETQYF
-	TRBV5-5	CASSWGQALAEKLFF
-	TRBV5-1	CASSLTGENSPLHF
-	TRBV5-4	CASSLAGKYEQYF
-	TRBV19	CASSMYGLGEPQHF
-	TRBV11-2	CASSLWGQPNNEQFF
-	TRBV28	CASRAAPGYYGYTF
-	TRBV18	CASSPFPRLTGGNGYTF
-	TRBV9	CASSIRQGANTEAFF
-	TRBV19	CASSPTIQYF
-	TRBV11-3	CASSLGPVPWPEAFF
-	TRBV3-1/TRBV3-2	CASSQSSYEQFF
-	TRBV20-1	CSASSGNTIYF
-	TRBV5-1	CASGTGGTSGANVLTF
-	TRBV5-1	CASSFRGGAGNTGELFF
-	TRBV7-6	CASSFSVEAFF
once	TRBV5-1	CASSTEPPRARSNEQFF